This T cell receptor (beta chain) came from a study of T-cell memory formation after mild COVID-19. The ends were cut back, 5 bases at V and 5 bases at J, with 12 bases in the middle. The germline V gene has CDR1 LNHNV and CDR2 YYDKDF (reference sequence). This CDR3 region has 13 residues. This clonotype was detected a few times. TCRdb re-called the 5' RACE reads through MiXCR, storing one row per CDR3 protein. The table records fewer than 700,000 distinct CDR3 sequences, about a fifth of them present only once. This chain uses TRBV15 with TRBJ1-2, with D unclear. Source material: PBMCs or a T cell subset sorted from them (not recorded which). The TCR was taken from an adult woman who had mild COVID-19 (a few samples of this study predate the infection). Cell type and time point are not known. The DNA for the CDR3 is TGTGCCACCAGCCCGCCCGGACTATATGGCTACACCTTC. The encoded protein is CATSPPGLYGYTF.